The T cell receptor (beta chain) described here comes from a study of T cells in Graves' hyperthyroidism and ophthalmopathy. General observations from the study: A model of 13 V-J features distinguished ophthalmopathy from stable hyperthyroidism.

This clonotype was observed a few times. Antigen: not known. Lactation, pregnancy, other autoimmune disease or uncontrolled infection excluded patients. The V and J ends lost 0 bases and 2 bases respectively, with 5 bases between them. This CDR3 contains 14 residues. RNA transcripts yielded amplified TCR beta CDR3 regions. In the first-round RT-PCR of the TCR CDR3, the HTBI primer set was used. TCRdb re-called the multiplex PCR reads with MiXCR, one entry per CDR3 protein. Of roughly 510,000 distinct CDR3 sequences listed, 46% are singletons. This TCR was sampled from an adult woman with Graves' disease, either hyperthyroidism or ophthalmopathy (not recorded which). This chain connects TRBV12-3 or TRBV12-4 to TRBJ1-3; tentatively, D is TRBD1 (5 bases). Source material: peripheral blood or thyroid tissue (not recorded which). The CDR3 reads CASSLARAGNTIYF. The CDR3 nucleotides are TGTGCCAGCAGTTTAGCCAGGGCTGGAAACACCATATATTTT.